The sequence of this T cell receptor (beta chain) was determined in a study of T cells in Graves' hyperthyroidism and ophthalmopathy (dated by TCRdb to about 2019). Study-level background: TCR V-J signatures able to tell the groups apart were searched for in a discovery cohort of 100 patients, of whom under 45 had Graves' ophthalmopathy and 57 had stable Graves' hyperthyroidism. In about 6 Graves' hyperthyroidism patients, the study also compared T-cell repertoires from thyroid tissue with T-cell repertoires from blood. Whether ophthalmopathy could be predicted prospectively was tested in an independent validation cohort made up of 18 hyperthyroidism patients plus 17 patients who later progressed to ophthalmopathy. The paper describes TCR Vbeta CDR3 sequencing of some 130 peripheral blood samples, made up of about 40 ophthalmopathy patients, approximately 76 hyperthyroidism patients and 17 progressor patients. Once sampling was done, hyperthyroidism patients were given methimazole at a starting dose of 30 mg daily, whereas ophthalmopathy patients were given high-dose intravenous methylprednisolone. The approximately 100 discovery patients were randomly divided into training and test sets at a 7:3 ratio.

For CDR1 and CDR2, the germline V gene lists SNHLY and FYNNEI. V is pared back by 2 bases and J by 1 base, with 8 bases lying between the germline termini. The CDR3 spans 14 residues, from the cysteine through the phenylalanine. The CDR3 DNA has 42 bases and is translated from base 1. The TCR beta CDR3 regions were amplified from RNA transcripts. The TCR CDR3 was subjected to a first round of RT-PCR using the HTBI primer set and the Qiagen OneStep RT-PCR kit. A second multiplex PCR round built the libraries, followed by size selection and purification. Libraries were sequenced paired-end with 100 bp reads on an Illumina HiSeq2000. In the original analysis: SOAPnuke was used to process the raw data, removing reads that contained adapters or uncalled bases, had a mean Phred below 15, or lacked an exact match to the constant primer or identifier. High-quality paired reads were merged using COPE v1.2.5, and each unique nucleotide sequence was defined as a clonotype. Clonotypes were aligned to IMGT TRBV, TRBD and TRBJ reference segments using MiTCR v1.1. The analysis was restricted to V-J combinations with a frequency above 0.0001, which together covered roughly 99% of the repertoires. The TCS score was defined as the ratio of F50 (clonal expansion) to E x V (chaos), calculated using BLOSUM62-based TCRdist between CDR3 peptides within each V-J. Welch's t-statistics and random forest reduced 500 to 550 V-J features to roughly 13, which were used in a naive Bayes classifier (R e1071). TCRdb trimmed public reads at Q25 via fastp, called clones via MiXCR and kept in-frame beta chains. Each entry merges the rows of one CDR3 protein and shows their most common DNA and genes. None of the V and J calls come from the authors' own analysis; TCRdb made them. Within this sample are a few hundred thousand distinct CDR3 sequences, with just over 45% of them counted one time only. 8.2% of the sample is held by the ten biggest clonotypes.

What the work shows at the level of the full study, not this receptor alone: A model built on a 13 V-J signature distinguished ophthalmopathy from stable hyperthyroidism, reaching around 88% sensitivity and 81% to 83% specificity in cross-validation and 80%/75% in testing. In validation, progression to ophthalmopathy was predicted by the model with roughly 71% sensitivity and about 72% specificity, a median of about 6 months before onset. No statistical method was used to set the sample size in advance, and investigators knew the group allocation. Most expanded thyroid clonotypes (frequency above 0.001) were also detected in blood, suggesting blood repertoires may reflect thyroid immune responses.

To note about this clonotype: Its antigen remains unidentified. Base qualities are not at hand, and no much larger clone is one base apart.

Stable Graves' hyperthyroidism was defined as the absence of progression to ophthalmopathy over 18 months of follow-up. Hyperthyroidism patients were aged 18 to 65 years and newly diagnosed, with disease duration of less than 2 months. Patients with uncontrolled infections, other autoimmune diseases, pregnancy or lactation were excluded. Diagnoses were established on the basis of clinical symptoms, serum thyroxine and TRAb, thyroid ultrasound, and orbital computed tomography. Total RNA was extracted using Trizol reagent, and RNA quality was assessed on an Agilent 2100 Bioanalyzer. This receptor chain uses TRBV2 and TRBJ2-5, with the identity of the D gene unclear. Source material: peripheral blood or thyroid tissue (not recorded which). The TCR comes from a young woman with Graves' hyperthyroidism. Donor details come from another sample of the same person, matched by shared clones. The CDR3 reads CASSERQAQETQYF. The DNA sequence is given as TGTGCCAGCAGTGAAAGGCAGGCCCAAGAGACCCAGTACTTC.